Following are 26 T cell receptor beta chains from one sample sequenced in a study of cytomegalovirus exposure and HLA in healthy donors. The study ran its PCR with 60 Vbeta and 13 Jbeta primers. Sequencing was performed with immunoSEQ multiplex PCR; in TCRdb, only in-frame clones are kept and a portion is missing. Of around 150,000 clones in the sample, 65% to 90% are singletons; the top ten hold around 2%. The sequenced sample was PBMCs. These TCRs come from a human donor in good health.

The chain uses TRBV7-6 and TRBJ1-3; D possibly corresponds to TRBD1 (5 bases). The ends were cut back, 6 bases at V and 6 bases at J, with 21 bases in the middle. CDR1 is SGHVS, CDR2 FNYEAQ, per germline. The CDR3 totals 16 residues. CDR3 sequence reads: CASSLRSRVNENTIYF. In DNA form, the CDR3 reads TGTGCCAGCAGTCTAAGGTCCAGGGTAAACGAAAACACCATATATTTT.

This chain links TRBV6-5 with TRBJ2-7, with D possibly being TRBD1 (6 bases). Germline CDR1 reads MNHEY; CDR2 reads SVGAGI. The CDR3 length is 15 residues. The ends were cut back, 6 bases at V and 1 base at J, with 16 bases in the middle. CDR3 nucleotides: TGTGCCAGCAGCCAACAGGGTTGGGAGTCCTACGAGCAGTACTTC. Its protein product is CASSQQGWESYEQYF.

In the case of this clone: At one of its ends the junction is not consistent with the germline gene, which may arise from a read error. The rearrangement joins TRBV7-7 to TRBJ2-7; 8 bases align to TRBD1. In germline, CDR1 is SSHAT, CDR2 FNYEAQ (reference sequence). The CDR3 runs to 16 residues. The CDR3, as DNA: TGTGCTAGCAGCCCTTCGGAACAGGGGGTACCCTACGAGCAGTACTTC. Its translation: CASSPSEQGVPYEQYF.

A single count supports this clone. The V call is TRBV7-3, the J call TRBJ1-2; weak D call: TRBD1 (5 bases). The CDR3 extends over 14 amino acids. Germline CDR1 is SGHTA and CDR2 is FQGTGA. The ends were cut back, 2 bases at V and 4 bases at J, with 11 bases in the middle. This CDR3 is CASSLSAGPYGYTF. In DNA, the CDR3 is TGTGCCAGCAGCTTATCGGCAGGGCCCTATGGCTACACCTTC.

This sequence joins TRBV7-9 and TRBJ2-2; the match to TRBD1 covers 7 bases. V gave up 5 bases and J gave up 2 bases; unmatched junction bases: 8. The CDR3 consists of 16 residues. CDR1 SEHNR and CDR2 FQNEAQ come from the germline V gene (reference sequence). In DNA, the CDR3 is TGTGCCAGCAGCCCCCGACAGGGAGACAACACCGGGGAGCTGTTTTTT. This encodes CASSPRQGDNTGELFF.

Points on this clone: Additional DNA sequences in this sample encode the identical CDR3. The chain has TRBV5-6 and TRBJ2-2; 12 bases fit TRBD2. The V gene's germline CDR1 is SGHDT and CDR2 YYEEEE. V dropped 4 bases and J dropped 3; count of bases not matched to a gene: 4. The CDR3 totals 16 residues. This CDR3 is CASSPLAGGDTGELFF. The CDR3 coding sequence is TGTGCCAGCAGCCCACTAGCGGGGGGCGACACCGGGGAGCTGTTTTTT.

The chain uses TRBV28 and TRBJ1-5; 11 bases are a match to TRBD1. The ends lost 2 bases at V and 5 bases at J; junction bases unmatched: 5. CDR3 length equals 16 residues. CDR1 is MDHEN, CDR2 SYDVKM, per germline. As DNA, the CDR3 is TGTGCCAGCAGTTTACTCCCGGGACAGGGGGATCAGCCCCAGCATTTT. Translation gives CASSLLPGQGDQPQHF. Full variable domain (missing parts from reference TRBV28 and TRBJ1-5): DVKVTQSSRYLVKRTGEKVFLECVQDMDHENMFWYRQDPGLGLRLIYFSYDVKMKEKGDIPEGYSVSREKKERFSLILESASTNQTSMYLCASSLLPGQGDQPQHFGDGTRLSIL.

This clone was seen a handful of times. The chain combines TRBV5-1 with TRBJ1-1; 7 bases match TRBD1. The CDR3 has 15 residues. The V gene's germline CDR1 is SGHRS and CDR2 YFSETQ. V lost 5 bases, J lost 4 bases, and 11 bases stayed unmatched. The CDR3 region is CASSWDRRSSTEAFF. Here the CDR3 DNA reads TGCGCCAGCAGTTGGGACAGACGATCGTCCACTGAAGCTTTCTTT.

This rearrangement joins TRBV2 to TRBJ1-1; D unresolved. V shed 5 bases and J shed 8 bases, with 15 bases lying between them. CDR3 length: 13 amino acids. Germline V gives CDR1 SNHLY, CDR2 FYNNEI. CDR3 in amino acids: CASSPRFWEEAFF. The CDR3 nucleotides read TGTGCCAGCAGTCCGCGGTTCTGGGAGGAAGCTTTCTTT.

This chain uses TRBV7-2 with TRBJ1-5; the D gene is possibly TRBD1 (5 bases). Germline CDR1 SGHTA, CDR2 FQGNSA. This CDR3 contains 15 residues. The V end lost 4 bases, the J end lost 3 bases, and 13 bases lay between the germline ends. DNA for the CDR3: TGTGCCAGCAGCTCGGGGGAGGGGCTCAATCAGCCCCAGCATTTT. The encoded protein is CASSSGEGLNQPQHF.

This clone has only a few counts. DNA for the CDR3: TGTGCCAGCAGCTCCTGGGCGGGGCAGGGCCTCTACGAGCAGTACTTC. This translates into CASSSWAGQGLYEQYF. The chain has TRBV7-9 and TRBJ2-7; perhaps TRBD2 as D (6 bases). Trimming stripped 4 bases from V and 3 bases from J, with 19 bases between. The CDR3 consists of 16 residues. Germline CDR1 reads SEHNR; CDR2 reads FQNEAQ (reference sequence).

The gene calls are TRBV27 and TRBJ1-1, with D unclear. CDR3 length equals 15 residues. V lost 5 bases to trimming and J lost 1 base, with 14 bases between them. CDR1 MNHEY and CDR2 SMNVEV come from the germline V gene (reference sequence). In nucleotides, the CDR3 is TGTGCCAGCAGTCCCACTGGGCTGCAGAACACTGAAGCTTTCTTT. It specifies CASSPTGLQNTEAFF.

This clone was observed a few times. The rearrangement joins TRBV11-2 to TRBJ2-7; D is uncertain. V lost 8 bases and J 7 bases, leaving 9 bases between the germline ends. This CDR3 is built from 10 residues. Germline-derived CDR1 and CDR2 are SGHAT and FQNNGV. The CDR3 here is CASGPTEQYF. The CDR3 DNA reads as TGTGCCAGCGGGCCAACAGAGCAGTACTTC.

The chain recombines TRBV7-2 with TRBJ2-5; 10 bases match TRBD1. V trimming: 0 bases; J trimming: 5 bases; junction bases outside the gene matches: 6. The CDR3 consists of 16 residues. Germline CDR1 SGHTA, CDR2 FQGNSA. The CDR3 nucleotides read TGTGCCAGCAGCTTAGCGGGACAGGGGATAGCGGAGACCCAGTACTTC. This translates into CASSLAGQGIAETQYF.

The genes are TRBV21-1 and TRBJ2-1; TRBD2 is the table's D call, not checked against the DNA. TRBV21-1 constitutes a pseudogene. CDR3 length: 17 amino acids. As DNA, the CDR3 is TGTGCCAGCAGCAAAGCGCACCTAGCGGGGGGTGGGAATGAGCAGTTCTTC. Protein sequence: CASSKAHLAGGGNEQFF.

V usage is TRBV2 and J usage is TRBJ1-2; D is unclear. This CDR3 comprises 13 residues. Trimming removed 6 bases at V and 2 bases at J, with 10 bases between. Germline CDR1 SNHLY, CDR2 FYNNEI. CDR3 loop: CASRAGINYGYTF. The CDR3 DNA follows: TGTGCCAGCAGGGCCGGGATCAACTATGGCTACACCTTC.

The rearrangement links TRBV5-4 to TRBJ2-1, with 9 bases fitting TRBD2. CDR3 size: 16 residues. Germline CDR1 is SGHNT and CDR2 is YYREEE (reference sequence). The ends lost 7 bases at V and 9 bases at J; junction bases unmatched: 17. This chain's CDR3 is CASRGDSAGGQGEQFF. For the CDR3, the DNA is TGTGCCAGCCGCGGGGACTCCGCGGGGGGGCAGGGTGAGCAGTTCTTC.

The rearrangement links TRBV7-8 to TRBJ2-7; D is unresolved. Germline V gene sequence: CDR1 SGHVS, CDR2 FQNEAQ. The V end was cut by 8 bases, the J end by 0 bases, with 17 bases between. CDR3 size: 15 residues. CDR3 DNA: TGTGCCAGCGCAACTGATTACTCACGCTCCTACGAGCAGTACTTC. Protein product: CASATDYSRSYEQYF.

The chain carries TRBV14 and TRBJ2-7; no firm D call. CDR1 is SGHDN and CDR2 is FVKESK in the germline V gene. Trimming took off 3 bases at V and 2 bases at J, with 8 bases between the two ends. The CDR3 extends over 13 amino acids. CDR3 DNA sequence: TGTGCCAGCAGCCAGCACACAGCCTACGAGCAGTACTTC. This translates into CASSQHTAYEQYF.

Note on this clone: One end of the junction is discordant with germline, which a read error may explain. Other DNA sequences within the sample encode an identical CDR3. DNA for the CDR3: TGTTCCAGCAGCTTAGGACAGGGGAACTATGGCTACACCTTC. Its protein product is CSSSLGQGNYGYTF. The gene calls are TRBV7-9 and TRBJ1-2; 9 nucleotides match TRBD1. Germline values: CDR1 SEHNR, CDR2 FQNEAQ (reference sequence). There are 14 residues in the CDR3.

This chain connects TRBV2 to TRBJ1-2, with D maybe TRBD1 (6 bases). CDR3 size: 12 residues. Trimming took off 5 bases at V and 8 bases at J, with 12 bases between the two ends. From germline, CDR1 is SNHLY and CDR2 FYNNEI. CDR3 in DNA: TGTGCCAGCAGTCTCACAGGGCAAGGCTACACCTTC. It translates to CASSLTGQGYTF.

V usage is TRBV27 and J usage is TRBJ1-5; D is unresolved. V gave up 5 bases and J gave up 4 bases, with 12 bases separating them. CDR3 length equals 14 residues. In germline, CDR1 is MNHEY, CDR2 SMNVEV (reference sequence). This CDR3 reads CASSPGLGNQPQHF. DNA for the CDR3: TGTGCCAGCAGTCCCGGACTGGGGAATCAGCCCCAGCATTTT.

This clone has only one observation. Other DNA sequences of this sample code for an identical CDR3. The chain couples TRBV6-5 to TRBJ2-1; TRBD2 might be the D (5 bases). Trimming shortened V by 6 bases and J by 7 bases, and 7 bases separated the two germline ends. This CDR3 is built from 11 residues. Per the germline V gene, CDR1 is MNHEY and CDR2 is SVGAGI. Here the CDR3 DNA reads TGTGCCAGCAGCCGCGGGAATGAGCAGTTCTTC. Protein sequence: CASSRGNEQFF.

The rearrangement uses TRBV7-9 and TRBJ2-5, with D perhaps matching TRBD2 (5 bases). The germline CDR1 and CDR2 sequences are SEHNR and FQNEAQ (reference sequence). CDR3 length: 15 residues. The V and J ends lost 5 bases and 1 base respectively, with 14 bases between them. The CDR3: CASSIVSGVQETQYF. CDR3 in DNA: TGTGCCAGCAGCATAGTATCCGGGGTCCAAGAGACCCAGTACTTC.

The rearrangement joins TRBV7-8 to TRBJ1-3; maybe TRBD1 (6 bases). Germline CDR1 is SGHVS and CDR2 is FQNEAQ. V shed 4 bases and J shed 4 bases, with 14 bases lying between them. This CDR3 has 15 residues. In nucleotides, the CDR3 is TGTGCCAGCAGCTCCACAGGGCGATCCGGAAACACCATATATTTT. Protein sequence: CASSSTGRSGNTIYF. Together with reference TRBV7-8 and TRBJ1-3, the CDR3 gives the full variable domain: GAGVSQSPRYKVAKRGQDVALRCDPISGHVSLFWYQQALGQGPEFLTYFQNEAQLDKSGLPSDRFFAERPEGSVSTLKIQRTQQEDSAVYLCASSSTGRSGNTIYFGEGSWLTVV.

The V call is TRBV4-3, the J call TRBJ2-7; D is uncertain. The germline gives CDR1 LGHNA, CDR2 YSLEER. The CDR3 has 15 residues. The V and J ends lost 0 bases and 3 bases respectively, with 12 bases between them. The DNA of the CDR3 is TGCGCCAGCAGCCAAGAAGAAGGCGGTCACTACGAGCAGTACTTC. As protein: CASSQEEGGHYEQYF.